Following are 27 T cell receptor beta chains from one sample sequenced in a study of beta chain features in type 1 diabetes. These TCRs' antigens remain unknown. cDNA synthesis used the whole RNA isolate, giving expressed TCRB sequences. The table came from immunoSEQ multiplex PCR; TCRdb's copy has only in-frame clones and leaves some out. This table has a few hundred thousand clones, around 25% appearing once. Notes on the study in general: Moderate but significant shortening of TCRB CDR3s was recorded in all four CD4+ subsets from Type 1 diabetes patients.

The material sequenced was naive CD4+ T cells from blood. These receptors all stem from a woman aged 25 to 45 with type 1 diabetes.

The rearrangement uses TRBV25-1 and TRBJ2-1; D uncertain. V shed 3 bases and J shed 1 base, with 13 bases lying between them. The CDR3 has 16 amino acids. The germline V gene encodes CDR1 MGHDK and CDR2 SYGVNS. DNA of the CDR3: TGTGCCAGCAGTGATTCCAGCGTGAGATCCTACAATGAGCAGTTCTTC. Protein: CASSDSSVRSYNEQFF.

This clone was counted only a few times. V gene TRBV7-9 combines with J gene TRBJ2-3; 8 positions match TRBD2. The CDR3 loop spans 14 amino acids. V was clipped by 6 bases and J by 4 bases; unmatched bases: 6. Germline V gene data show CDR1 as SEHNR and CDR2 as FQNEAQ (reference sequence). The CDR3 DNA is TGTGCCAGCAGAATAGCGGGACCGCCAGATACGCAGTATTTT. Translating gives CASRIAGPPDTQYF. The whole variable domain, filled in from reference TRBV7-9 and TRBJ2-3, reads DTGVSQNPRHKITKRGQNVTFRCDPISEHNRLYWYRQTLGQGPEFLTYFQNEAQLEKSRLLSDRFSAERPKGSFSTLEIQRTEQGDSAMYLCASRIAGPPDTQYFGPGTRLTVL.

This chain joins TRBV19 and TRBJ2-5; D might be TRBD2 (6 bases). The germline V gene encodes CDR1 LNHDA and CDR2 SQIVND (reference sequence). The CDR3 covers 17 residues. The ends were cut back, 7 bases at V and 1 base at J, with 22 bases in the middle. The CDR3 DNA reads TGTGCCAGTACCCCCGGGAGCAGCCTAAAGCCCCAAGAGACCCAGTACTTC. Its protein product is CASTPGSSLKPQETQYF.

V usage is TRBV7-9 and J usage is TRBJ2-1; perhaps TRBD2 as D (6 bases). CDR3 length: 11 residues. Germline CDR1 reads SEHNR; CDR2 reads FQNEAQ (reference sequence). Trimming shortened V by 5 bases and J by 15 bases, and 14 bases separated the two germline ends. The CDR3 DNA reads TGTGCCAGCAGCCCGGGACTCGTGGGGTTCTTC. This gives the protein CASSPGLVGFF.

This clone has just a few counts. CDR3 region: CSVGVGQDYGYTF. The CDR3 DNA reads as TGCAGCGTTGGGGTAGGTCAGGACTATGGCTACACCTTC. The genes are TRBV29-1 and TRBJ1-2; D gene uncertain. In germline, CDR1 is SQVTM, CDR2 ANQGSEA. Trimming removed 4 bases at V and 3 bases at J, with 12 bases between. The CDR3 spans 13 residues.

In nucleotides, the CDR3 is TGTGCCAGCACTGCGCAACAAGAGACCCAGTACTTC. Residues: CASTAQQETQYF. The rearrangement uses TRBV6-6 and TRBJ2-5; D gene unclear. The ends were cut back, 7 bases at V and 2 bases at J, with 8 bases in the middle. Germline V gives CDR1 MNHNY, CDR2 SVGAGI (reference sequence). The CDR3 contains 12 residues.

This chain links TRBV29-1 with TRBJ2-1; 9 nucleotides agree with TRBD2. The J segment lost 4 bases and the V segment lost 4 bases, leaving 5 bases of the junction unmatched. Germline assignment: CDR1 SQVTM and CDR2 ANQGSEA. CDR3 size: 14 residues. The CDR3 sequence is CSVVASGVYNEQFF. For the CDR3, the DNA is TGCAGCGTTGTAGCTAGCGGGGTATACAATGAGCAGTTCTTC.

The genes are TRBV9 and TRBJ2-7; D perhaps matches TRBD2 (6 bases). There are 14 residues in the CDR3. With 2 bases removed from V and 3 bases from J, the gap between germline ends came to 12 bases. Germline V gives CDR1 SGDLS, CDR2 YYNGEE. DNA for the CDR3: TGTGCCAGCAGCGTCGGGAGTTCGGACTACGAGCAGTACTTC. It translates to CASSVGSSDYEQYF. Supplemented by reference TRBV9 and TRBJ2-7, the full variable domain reads DSGVTQTPKHLITATGQRVTLRCSPRSGDLSVYWYQQSLDQGLQFLIQYYNGEERAKGNILERFSAQQFPDLHSELNLSSLELGDSALYFCASSVGSSDYEQYFGPGTRLTVT.

This chain links TRBV30 with TRBJ1-2; tentative D call: TRBD1 (5 bases). CDR1 and CDR2 from the germline V gene are GTSNPN and SVGIG (reference sequence). The CDR3 length is 12 residues. The V end lost 2 bases, the J end lost 8 bases, and 12 bases lay between the germline ends. The CDR3 nucleotides are TGTGCCTGGAGTCTGCAGGGAGGGGGCTACACCTTC. Encoded protein: CAWSLQGGGYTF.

The chain combines TRBV7-2 with TRBJ2-1; D not resolved. This CDR3 is built from 13 residues. CDR1 and CDR2 from the germline V gene are SGHTA and FQGNSA. Trimming pared 6 bases from V and 0 bases from J, leaving 6 bases between. DNA for the CDR3: TGTGCCAGCAGACTGAGCTCCTACAATGAGCAGTTCTTC. Its translation is CASRLSSYNEQFF.

CDR3 coding DNA: TGCGCCAGCAGCTTGGAACCAGGGGAAACTGAAGCTTTCTTT. Encoded protein: CASSLEPGETEAFF. The chain combines TRBV5-1 with TRBJ1-1, with D perhaps matching TRBD1 (6 bases). The CDR3 length is 14 residues. The germline CDR1 and CDR2 sequences are SGHRS and YFSETQ. V was clipped by 0 bases and J by 5 bases, with 11 bases between them.

The chain combines TRBV29-1 with TRBJ1-2, with TRBD1 as a possible D gene (6 bases). This CDR3 has 14 amino acids. V was clipped by 3 bases and J by 4 bases, with 15 bases between them. The germline V gene encodes CDR1 SQVTM and CDR2 ANQGSEA. CDR3 sequence (DNA): TGCAGCGTTGAGGGGGCGGGTGTTCCCTATGGCTACACCTTC. Translating it yields CSVEGAGVPYGYTF.

This sequence joins TRBV5-4 and TRBJ2-5; 12 bases are shared with TRBD1. Germline V gene lookup returns CDR1 SGHNT and CDR2 YYREEE (reference sequence). This CDR3 comprises 15 residues. V lost 4 bases and J lost 4; bases outside the gene matches: 5. The CDR3 sequence is CASSLGQGARETQYF. For the CDR3, the DNA is TGTGCCAGCAGCCTGGGACAGGGGGCACGAGAGACCCAGTACTTC.

This clone was detected a few times. The V gene is TRBV28, the J gene TRBJ2-5, with TRBD1 matching 9 bases. CDR1 is MDHEN and CDR2 is SYDVKM in the germline V gene. The CDR3 totals 17 residues. V lost 5 bases and J lost 3; bases outside the gene matches: 13. The CDR3: CASSIGTGLDSKETQYF. The CDR3 nucleotides read TGTGCCAGCAGTATAGGGACAGGGCTAGACTCTAAAGAGACCCAGTACTTC.

The table lists this clone with a few counts. The V call is TRBV25-1, the J call TRBJ1-1; unclear D gene. Germline CDR1 reads MGHDK; CDR2 reads SYGVNS. This CDR3 region has 14 residues. V lost 6 bases and J 3 bases, leaving 14 bases between the germline ends. The DNA of the CDR3 is TGTGCCAGCAGACCCTTTGCAGATCACACTGAAGCTTTCTTT. This encodes CASRPFADHTEAFF.

The chain couples TRBV7-9 to TRBJ1-3; D is possibly TRBD1 (6 bases). Trimming shortened V by 0 bases and J by 0 bases, and 12 bases separated the two germline ends. Germline V gene lookup returns CDR1 SEHNR and CDR2 FQNEAQ (reference sequence). This CDR3 has 17 amino acids. CDR3 region: CASSLAPGVSSGNTIYF. CDR3 DNA: TGTGCCAGCAGCTTAGCCCCAGGGGTCAGCTCTGGAAACACCATATATTTT.

This clone has only a few counts. V is TRBV12-5 and J is TRBJ2-2, with D possibly TRBD1 on 8 matching bases. The germline V and J ends were trimmed by 4 bases and 5 bases, with 11 bases remaining between them. CDR1 is LGHNT and CDR2 is FRNRAP in the germline V gene. There are 14 residues in the CDR3. CDR3 amino acids: CASGSQGGTGELFF. The CDR3 coding sequence is TGTGCTAGTGGTTCACAGGGGGGGACCGGGGAGCTGTTTTTT.

The chain is built from TRBV4-2 and TRBJ2-3; no definite D call. V was cut by 1 base and J by 6 bases, with 8 bases left in between. Germline V gene sequence: CDR1 LGHNA, CDR2 YNFKEQ. The CDR3 contains 13 residues. This CDR3 is CASSQGVGDTQYF. The CDR3, as DNA: TGTGCCAGCAGCCAAGGGGTCGGGGATACGCAGTATTTT.

This sequence joins TRBV18 and TRBJ2-3; TRBD2 is a possible D gene (6 bases). The V and J ends lost 2 bases and 0 bases respectively, with 12 bases between them. This CDR3 has 16 amino acids. Per the germline V gene, CDR1 is KGHSH and CDR2 is LQKENI. The chain's CDR3 is CASSPTYSGSTDTQYF. CDR3 DNA: TGTGCCAGCTCACCAACTTACAGCGGGAGCACAGATACGCAGTATTTT.

The V and J genes are TRBV19 and TRBJ2-3; TRBD1 matches at 10 bases. The J segment lost 1 base and the V segment lost 4 bases, leaving 8 bases of the junction unmatched. Germline V CDR1 and CDR2: LNHDA, SQIVND (reference sequence). CDR3 length: 17 residues. The CDR3 nucleotides are TGTGCCAGTAGTAGAGGGACAGGGGTTTGGGGCACAGATACGCAGTATTTT. It specifies CASSRGTGVWGTDTQYF. Using reference TRBV19 and TRBJ2-3 for the parts outside the CDR3, the full variable domain is DGGITQSPKYLFRKEGQNVTLSCEQNLNHDAMYWYRQDPGQGLRLIYYSQIVNDFQKGDIAEGYSVSREKKESFPLTVTSAQKNPTAFYLCASSRGTGVWGTDTQYFGPGTRLTVL.

Points on this clone: Other DNA sequences in this specimen translate into the identical CDR3. This chain links TRBV30 with TRBJ2-3, with D unresolved. The germline gives CDR1 GTSNPN, CDR2 SVGIG (reference sequence). CDR3 length: 11 residues. Between the trimmed V and J ends, which lost 2 bases and 4 bases, there was a span of 4 bases. In DNA, the CDR3 is TGTGCCTGGAGTCGAGCAGATACGCAGTATTTT. Translating it yields CAWSRADTQYF.

The J gene is TRBJ2-2, the V gene TRBV5-1; no reliable D call. Between the trimmed V and J ends, which lost 0 bases and 0 bases, there was a span of 9 bases. CDR3 length: 16 amino acids. Germline assignment: CDR1 SGHRS and CDR2 YFSETQ. This chain's CDR3 is CASSLGARANTGELFF. The CDR3 nucleotides read TGCGCCAGCAGCTTGGGGGCCCGAGCGAACACCGGGGAGCTGTTTTTT.

The CDR3 sequence: CASSILADRGGYEQYF. The CDR3 DNA reads as TGTGCCAGTAGTATACTCGCCGACAGGGGCGGCTACGAGCAGTACTTC. The chain links TRBV19 to TRBJ2-7; the match to TRBD1 covers 8 bases. The germline V gene encodes CDR1 LNHDA and CDR2 SQIVND (reference sequence). V trimming: 2 bases; J trimming: 3 bases; junction bases outside the gene matches: 9. The CDR3 is 16 amino acids.

This clone was picked up a small number of times. The chain combines TRBV2 with TRBJ2-5; TRBD1 is a possible D gene (6 bases). V shed 6 bases and J shed 4 bases, with 18 bases lying between them. The CDR3 runs 15 residues. Germline V CDR1 and CDR2: SNHLY, FYNNEI. In DNA, the CDR3 is TGTGCCAGCAGCACGGGACACACCCAGCCAGAGACCCAGTACTTC. It specifies CASSTGHTQPETQYF. Full variable domain (missing parts from reference TRBV2 and TRBJ2-5): EPEVTQTPSHQVTQMGQEVILRCVPISNHLYFYWYRQILGQKVEFLVSFYNNEISEKSEIFDDQFSVERPDGSNFTLKIRSTKLEDSAMYFCASSTGHTQPETQYFGPGTRLLVL.

This clone was seen a handful of times. The chain carries TRBV30 and TRBJ2-5; 8 bases map to TRBD2. The CDR3 runs to 12 residues. The junction had 8 bases not matched to a gene; V was cut back by 7 bases and J by 7 bases. The germline V gene encodes CDR1 GTSNPN and CDR2 SVGIG (reference sequence). The CDR3 is CAYYSGGGTQYF. CDR3 coding DNA: TGTGCCTATTACTCGGGAGGGGGGACCCAGTACTTC.

The chain carries TRBV11-3 and TRBJ2-1, with 7 bases matching TRBD2. V lost 5 bases and J lost 7; bases outside the gene matches: 8. Germline V lookup: CDR1 SGHNT, CDR2 YENEEA. This CDR3 is 14 amino acids long. The CDR3 bases are TGTGCCAGCAGCCTAGGACTAGTTTCGAATGAGCAGTTCTTC. Protein product: CASSLGLVSNEQFF.

This clone was seen only a few times. This rearrangement joins TRBV30 to TRBJ2-7; a possible D gene is TRBD1 (5 bases). Germline lookup yields CDR1 GTSNPN and CDR2 SVGIG (reference sequence). V lost 4 bases to trimming and J lost 3 bases, with 7 bases between them. The length of the CDR3 is 11 residues. CDR3 nucleotide sequence: TGTGCCTGGAAGCAGGGCTACGAGCAGTACTTC. As protein: CAWKQGYEQYF.